Sequencing of this T cell receptor (beta chain) was carried out in a study of shared clonotypes between healthy human individuals. Overall study results and limits: A small donor pool kept down the genetic and exposure-history diversity that was represented.

Sequenced by immunoSEQ multiplex PCR; TCRdb stores in-frame clones only, minus some. Of 2 million to 2.5 million clones in the sample, about nine tenths were seen once. CD4+ cells were split into CD45RA+ naive and CD45RA-negative memory subsets. On this clone itself: Its target is not known.

The CDR3 totals 13 residues. Per germline, CDR1 SGHRS and CDR2 YFSETQ. Trimming shortened V by 2 bases and J by 3 bases, and 8 bases separated the two germline ends. This clonotype was sampled from a man aged 18 to 29 in good health. Some clones in this sample may be carry-over from other donors' samples. Source material: naive CD4+ T cells from PBMCs. Subset here: CD45RA+ positively selected. The chain recombines TRBV5-1 with TRBJ1-2, with D possibly TRBD1 on 6 matching bases. DNA of the CDR3: TGCGCCAGCAGCTTTGACAGGCACTATGGCTACACCTTC. Encoded protein: CASSFDRHYGYTF.